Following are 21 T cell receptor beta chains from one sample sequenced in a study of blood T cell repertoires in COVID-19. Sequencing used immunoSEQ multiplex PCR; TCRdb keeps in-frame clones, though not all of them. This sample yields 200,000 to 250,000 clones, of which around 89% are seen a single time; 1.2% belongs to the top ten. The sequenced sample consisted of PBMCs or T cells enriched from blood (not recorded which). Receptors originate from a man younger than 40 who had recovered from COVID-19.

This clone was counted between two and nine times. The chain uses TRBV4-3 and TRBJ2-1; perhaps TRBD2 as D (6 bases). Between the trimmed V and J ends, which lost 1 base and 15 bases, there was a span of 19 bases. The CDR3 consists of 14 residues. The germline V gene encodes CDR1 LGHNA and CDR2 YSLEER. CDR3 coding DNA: TGCGCCAGCAGCCAAGGGGGGGACTCGTCGTTATTGTTCTTC. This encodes CASSQGGDSSLLFF.

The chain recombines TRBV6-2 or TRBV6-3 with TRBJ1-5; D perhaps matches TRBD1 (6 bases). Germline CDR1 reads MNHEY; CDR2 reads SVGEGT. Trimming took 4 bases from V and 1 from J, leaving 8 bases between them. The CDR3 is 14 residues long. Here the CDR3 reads CASSFTGSNQPQHF. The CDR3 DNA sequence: TGTGCCAGCAGTTTCACAGGGAGCAATCAGCCCCAGCATTTT.

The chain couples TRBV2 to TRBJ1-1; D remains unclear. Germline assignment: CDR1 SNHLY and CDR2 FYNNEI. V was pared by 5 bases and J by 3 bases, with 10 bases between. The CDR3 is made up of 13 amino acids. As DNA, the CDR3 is TGTGCCAGCAGTCCATCCATGTACACTGAAGCTTTCTTT. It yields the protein CASSPSMYTEAFF.

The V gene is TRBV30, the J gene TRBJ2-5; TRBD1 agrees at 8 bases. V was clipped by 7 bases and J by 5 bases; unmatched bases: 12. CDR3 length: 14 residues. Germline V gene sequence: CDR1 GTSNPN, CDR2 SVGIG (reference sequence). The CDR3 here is CASQAGGRRETQYF. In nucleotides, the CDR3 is TGTGCCTCACAGGCAGGGGGCCGTCGCGAGACCCAGTACTTC.

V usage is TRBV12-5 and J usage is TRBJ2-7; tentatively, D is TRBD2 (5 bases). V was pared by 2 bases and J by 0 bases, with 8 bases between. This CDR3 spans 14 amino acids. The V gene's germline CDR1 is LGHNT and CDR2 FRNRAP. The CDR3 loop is CASGLRGSSYEQYF. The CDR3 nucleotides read TGTGCTAGTGGTTTGCGGGGTTCCTCCTACGAGCAGTACTTC.

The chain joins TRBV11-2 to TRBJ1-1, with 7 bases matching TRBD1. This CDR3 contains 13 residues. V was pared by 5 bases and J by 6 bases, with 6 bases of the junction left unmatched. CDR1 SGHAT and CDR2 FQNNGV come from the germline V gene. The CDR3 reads CASSLTGDAEAFF. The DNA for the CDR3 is TGTGCCAGCAGCCTTACAGGGGATGCTGAAGCTTTCTTT.

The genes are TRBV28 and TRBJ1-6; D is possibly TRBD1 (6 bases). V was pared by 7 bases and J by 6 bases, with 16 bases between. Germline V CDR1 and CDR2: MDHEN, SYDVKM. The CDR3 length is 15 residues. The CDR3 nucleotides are TGTGCCAGCACCTACACAGGGCGCCTTAATTCACCCCTCCACTTT. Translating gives CASTYTGRLNSPLHF. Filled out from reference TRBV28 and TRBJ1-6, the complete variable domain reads DVKVTQSSRYLVKRTGEKVFLECVQDMDHENMFWYRQDPGLGLRLIYFSYDVKMKEKGDIPEGYSVSREKKERFSLILESASTNQTSMYLCASTYTGRLNSPLHFGNGTRLTVT.

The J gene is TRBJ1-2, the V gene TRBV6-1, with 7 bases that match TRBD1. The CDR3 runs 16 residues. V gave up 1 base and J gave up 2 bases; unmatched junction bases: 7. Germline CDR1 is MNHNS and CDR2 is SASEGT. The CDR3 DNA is TGTGCCAGCAGTGAAGGGCCGACAGGGCGAAACTATGGCTACACCTTC. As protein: CASSEGPTGRNYGYTF.

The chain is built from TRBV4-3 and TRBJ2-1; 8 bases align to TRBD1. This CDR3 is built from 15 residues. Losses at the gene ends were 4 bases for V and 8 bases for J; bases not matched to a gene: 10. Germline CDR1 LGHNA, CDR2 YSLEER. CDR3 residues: CASSLSGQVTDEQFF. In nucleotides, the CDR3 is TGCGCCAGCAGCCTCTCGGGACAGGTTACTGATGAGCAGTTCTTC.

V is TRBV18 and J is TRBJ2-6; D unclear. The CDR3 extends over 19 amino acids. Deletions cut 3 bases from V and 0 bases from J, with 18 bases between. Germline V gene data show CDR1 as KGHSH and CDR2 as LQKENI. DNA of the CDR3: TGTGCCAGCTCACCGAAGAGCGTTACCTTTATCTCTGGGGCCAACGTCCTGACTTTC. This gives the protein CASSPKSVTFISGANVLTF.

The CDR3 nucleotides read TGTGCCAGCAGTGCCACGGGACACGAGGCTTTCTTT. This translates into CASSATGHEAFF. V is TRBV25-1 and J is TRBJ1-1; TRBD1 might be the D (6 bases). The CDR3 sequence is 12 residues long. V lost 4 bases, J lost 11 bases, and 14 bases lay in between. Germline CDR1 MGHDK, CDR2 SYGVNS.

For the CDR3, the DNA is TGTGCCAGCAGCAGACAGGGTTCCTATGGCTACACCTTC. Encoded protein: CASSRQGSYGYTF. The genes are TRBV6-1 and TRBJ1-2; TRBD1 aligns across 7 bases. The V and J ends lost 6 bases and 4 bases, in that order; junction bases with no gene match: 5. The CDR3 covers 13 residues. The germline gives CDR1 MNHNS, CDR2 SASEGT.

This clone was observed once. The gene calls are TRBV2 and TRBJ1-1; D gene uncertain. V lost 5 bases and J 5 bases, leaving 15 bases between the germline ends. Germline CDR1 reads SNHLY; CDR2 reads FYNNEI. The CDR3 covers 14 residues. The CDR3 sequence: CASSPRAPGTEAFF. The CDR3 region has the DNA TGTGCCAGCAGTCCGCGGGCCCCTGGGACTGAAGCTTTCTTT.

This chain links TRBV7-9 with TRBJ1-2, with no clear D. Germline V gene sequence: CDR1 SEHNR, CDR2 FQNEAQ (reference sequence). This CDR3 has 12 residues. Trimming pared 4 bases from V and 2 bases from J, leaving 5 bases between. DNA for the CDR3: TGTGCCAGCAGCTCGCGGAACTATGGCTACACCTTC. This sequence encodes CASSSRNYGYTF.

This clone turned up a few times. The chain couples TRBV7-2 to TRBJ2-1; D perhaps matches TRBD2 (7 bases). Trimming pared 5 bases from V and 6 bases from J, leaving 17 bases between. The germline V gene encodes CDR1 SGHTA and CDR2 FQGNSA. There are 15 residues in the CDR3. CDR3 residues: CASSRLLRGPNEQFF. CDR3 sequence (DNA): TGTGCCAGCAGCAGGTTGTTGCGGGGGCCCAATGAGCAGTTCTTC.

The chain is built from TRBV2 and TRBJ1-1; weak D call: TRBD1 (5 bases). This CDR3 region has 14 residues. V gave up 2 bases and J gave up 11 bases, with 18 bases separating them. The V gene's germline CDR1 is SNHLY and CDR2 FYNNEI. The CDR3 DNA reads TGTGCCAGCAGTGAACTATTCCAATCGCGGGGGGCTTTCTTT. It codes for CASSELFQSRGAFF.

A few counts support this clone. The CDR3 DNA reads TGTGCCAGTGTTAGCGGGAGCGTAAACGAGCAGTACTTC. Its translation: CASVSGSVNEQYF. V is TRBV6-6 and J is TRBJ2-7; 9 positions agree with TRBD2. Per the germline V gene, CDR1 is MNHNY and CDR2 is SVGAGI (reference sequence). The ends lost 9 bases at V and 5 bases at J; junction bases unmatched: 8. This CDR3 has 13 residues.

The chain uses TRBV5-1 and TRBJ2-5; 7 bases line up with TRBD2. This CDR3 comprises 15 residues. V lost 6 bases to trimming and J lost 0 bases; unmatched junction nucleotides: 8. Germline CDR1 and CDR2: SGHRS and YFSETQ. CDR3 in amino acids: CASTGSGTYQETQYF. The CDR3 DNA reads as TGCGCCAGCACGGGGAGCGGGACGTACCAAGAGACCCAGTACTTC.

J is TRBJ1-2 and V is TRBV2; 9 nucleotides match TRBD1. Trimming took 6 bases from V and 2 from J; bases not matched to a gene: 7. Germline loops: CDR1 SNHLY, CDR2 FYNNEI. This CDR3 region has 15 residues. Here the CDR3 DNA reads TGTGCCAGCAGCGACAGGGGGACAGGGAACTATGGCTACACCTTC. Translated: CASSDRGTGNYGYTF. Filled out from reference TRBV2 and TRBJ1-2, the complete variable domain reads EPEVTQTPSHQVTQMGQEVILRCVPISNHLYFYWYRQILGQKVEFLVSFYNNEISEKSEIFDDQFSVERPDGSNFTLKIRSTKLEDSAMYFCASSDRGTGNYGYTFGSGTRLTVV.

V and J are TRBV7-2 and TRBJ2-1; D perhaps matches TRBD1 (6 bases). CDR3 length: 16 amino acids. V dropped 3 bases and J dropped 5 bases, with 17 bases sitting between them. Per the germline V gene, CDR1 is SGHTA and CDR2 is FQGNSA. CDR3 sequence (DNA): TGTGCCAGCAGCTTGATTGTAGGGGGACGTAACAATGAGCAGTTCTTC. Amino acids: CASSLIVGGRNNEQFF.

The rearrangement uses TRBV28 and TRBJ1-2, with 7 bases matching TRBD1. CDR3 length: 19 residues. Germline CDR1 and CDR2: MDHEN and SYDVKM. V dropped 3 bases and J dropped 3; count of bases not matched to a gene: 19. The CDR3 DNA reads TGTGCCAGCAGTTTTGATTCCTCTCGGAGGGGGCGGCTCTACTATGGCTACACCTTC. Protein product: CASSFDSSRRGRLYYGYTF.